The text below deals with one T cell receptor (beta chain). Its specificity is not known. These data are taken from a study of cytomegalovirus exposure and HLA in healthy donors. Study-level points and caveats: Cytomegalovirus-associated status was assigned to approximately 160 TCR beta chains. Later work found that TCR association rates differed between HLA loci; DRB1 had the most and HLA-C the fewest. For most TCR beta V segments, an earlier analysis put the productive rate at about 87% or about 30% of the time.

The germline V and J ends were trimmed by 3 bases and 9 bases, with 9 bases remaining between them. The CDR3 is made up of 11 amino acids. Germline CDR1 is MDHEN and CDR2 is SYDVKM. This PCR relied on a set of 60 Vbeta primers and 13 Jbeta primers. Profiling relied on immunoSEQ multiplex PCR, and the TCRdb table lists in-frame clones only, not all of them. Among about 160,000 clones listed, approximately 80% were seen once. The sequenced material came from PBMCs. This clonotype was sampled from a male donor in good health and CMV-seropositive. This sequence joins TRBV28 and TRBJ2-7; D is perhaps TRBD2 (5 bases). CDR3 loop: CASSLRAGQYF. The CDR3 nucleotides read TGTGCCAGCAGTTTGAGGGCGGGGCAGTACTTC.